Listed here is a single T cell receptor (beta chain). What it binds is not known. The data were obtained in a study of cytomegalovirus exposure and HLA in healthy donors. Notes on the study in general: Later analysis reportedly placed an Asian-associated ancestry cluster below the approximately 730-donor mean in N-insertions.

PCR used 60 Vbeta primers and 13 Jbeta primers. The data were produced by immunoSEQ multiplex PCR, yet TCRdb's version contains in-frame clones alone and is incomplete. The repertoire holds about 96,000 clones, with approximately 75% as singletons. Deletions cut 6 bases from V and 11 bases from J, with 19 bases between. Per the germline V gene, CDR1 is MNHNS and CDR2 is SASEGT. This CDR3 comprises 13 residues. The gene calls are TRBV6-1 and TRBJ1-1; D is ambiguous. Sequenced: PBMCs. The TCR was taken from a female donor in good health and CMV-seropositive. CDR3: CASRITSRADAFF. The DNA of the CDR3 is TGTGCCAGCAGGATCACCTCGCGGGCGGATGCTTTCTTT.